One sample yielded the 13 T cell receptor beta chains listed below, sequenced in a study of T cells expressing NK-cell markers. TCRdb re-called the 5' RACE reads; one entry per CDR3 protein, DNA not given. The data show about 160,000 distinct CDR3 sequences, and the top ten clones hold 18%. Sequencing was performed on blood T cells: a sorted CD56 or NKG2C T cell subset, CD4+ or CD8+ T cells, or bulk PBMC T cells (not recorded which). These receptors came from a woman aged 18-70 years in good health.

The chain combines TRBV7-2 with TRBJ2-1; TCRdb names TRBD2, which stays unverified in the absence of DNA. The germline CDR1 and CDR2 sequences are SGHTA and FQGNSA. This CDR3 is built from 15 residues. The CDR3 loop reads CASSPRERASNEQFF.

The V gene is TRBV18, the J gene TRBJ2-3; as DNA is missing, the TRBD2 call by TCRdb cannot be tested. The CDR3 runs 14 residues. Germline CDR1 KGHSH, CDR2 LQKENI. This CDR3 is CASSPPAARDTQYF. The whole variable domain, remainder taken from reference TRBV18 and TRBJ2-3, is NAGVMQNPRHLVRRRGQEARLRCSPMKGHSHVYWYRQLPEEGLKFMVYLQKENIIDESGMPKERFSAEFPKEGPSILRIQQVVRGDSAAYFCASSPPAARDTQYFGPGTRLTVL.

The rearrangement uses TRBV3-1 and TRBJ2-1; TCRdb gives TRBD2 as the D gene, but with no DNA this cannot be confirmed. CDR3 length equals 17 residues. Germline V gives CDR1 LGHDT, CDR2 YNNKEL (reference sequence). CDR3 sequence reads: CASSQRRRDSRGNEQFF.

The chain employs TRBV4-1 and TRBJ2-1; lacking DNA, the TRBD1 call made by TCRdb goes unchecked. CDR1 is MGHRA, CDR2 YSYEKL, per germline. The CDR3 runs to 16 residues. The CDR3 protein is CASSPTGGASYNEQFF.

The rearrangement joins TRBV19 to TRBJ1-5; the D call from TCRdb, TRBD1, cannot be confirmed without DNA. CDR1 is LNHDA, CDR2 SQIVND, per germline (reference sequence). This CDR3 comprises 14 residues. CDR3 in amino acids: CASSKTGSNQPQHF. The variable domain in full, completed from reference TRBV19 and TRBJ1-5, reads DGGITQSPKYLFRKEGQNVTLSCEQNLNHDAMYWYRQDPGQGLRLIYYSQIVNDFQKGDIAEGYSVSREKKESFPLTVTSAQKNPTAFYLCASSKTGSNQPQHFGDGTRLSIL.

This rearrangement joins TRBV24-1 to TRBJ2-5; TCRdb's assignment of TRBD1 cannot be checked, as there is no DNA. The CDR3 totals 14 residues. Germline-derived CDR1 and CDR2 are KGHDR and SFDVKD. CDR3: CATSDFGAKETQYF.

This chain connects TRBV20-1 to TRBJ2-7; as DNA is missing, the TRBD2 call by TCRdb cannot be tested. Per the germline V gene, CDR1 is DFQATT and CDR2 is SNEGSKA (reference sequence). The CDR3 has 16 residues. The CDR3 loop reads CSARDGLAGGMYEQYF.

The CDR3 protein is CASSQYGTGDEKLFF. The V gene is TRBV12-3 or TRBV12-4, the J gene TRBJ1-4; TCRdb outputs TRBD1, but without DNA this stays unchecked. This CDR3 region has 15 residues.

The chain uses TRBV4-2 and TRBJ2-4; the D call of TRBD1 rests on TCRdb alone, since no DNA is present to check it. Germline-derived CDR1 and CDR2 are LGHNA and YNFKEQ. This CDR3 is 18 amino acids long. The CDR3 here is CASSHHRSPGGNKNIQYF.

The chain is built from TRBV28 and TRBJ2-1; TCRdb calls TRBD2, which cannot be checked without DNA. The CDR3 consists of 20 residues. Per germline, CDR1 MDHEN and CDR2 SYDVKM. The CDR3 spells CASSFHQLAGEVKAYNEQFF.

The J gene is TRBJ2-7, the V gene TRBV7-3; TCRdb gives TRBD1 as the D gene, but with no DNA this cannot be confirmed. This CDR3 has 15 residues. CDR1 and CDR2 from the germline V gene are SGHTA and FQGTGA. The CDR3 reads CASSETGGISYEQYF.

The CDR3 sequence: CASSQAPTHTGEQFF. The V gene is TRBV14, the J gene TRBJ2-1; TCRdb selects TRBD1, and the lack of DNA leaves this call unchecked. The germline V gene encodes CDR1 SGHDN and CDR2 FVKESK. The CDR3 covers 15 residues.

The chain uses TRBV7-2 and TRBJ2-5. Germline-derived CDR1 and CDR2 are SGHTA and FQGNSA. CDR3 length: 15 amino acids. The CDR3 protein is CASSLFPDGGETQYF.